This is a list of T cell receptor beta chains from one sample in a study of blood T cells in healthy people across ages. TCRdb itself ran the 5' RACE reads through MiXCR, one entry per CDR3 protein. The sample yields a few hundred thousand distinct CDR3 sequences, around 27% seen once. The sample comprised blood. These receptors came from a woman in her seventies in good health. CDR3s include the opening cysteine and the closing phenylalanine or tryptophan. D genes are given only for firm matches. Rows may omit the clone size; those that give it use once, few, many or a size class.

V	J	D	size	DNA	CDR3
TRBV27	TRBJ2-5	TRBD2	few	TGTGCCAGCAGTCCTCTCCGGACTAGCGGGAGAGAGACCCAGTACTTC	CASSPLRTSGRETQYF
TRBV28	TRBJ1-6	.	few	TGTGCCAGCAACTCCGGGACAAATAGGGGTAATTCACCCCTCCACTTT	CASNSGTNRGNSPLHF
TRBV7-8	TRBJ2-7	TRBD1	few	TGTGCCAGCAGCTACAGGGACAGGGGACCCTACGAGCAGTACTTC	CASSYRDRGPYEQYF
TRBV25-1	TRBJ1-1	.	.	TGTGCCAGCAGGATAAGGGGGGTTACTGAAGCTTTCTTT	CASRIRGVTEAFF
TRBV29-1	TRBJ2-1	.	few	TGCAGCGTTGAAGATCAAGCGGCAAGCTCCTACAATGAGCAGTTCTTC	CSVEDQAASSYNEQFF
TRBV7-9	TRBJ2-5	.	.	TGTGCCAGTAGCTTAGCCCTAAAGGAAGAGACCCAGTACTTC	CASSLALKEETQYF
TRBV12-3/TRBV12-4	TRBJ1-5	.	few	TGTGCCAGCAGGTCGTCAGGCAATCAGCCCCAGCATTTT	CASRSSGNQPQHF
TRBV28	TRBJ2-7	.	many	TGTGCCAGCAGGGACGGGACGGTATTATCCTACGAGCAGTACTTC	CASRDGTVLSYEQYF
TRBV5-1	TRBJ2-7	TRBD2	.	TGCGCCAGCAAACGGGAGGTGGGCTACGAGCAGTACTTC	CASKREVGYEQYF
TRBV20-1	TRBJ2-7	.	.	TGCAGTGCTAGTGAGGGACTCGGGCCACGATACTACGAGCAGTACTTC	CSASEGLGPRYYEQYF
TRBV20-1	TRBJ1-3	.	many	TGCAGTGTAGGGACATCTGGAAACACCATATATTTT	CSVGTSGNTIYF
TRBV20-1	TRBJ2-1	.	.	TGCAGTGCGCCGTACAGGGAAAATGAGCAGTTCTTC	CSAPYRENEQFF
TRBV5-5	TRBJ2-7	.	many	TGTGCCAGCAGCATAGGGGGAAGGAACGAGCAGTACTTC	CASSIGGRNEQYF
TRBV14	TRBJ2-7	TRBD1	many	TGTGCCAGCAGCCAGAACAGGGGGAGGTCGGGCGAGCAGTACTTC	CASSQNRGRSGEQYF
TRBV5-5	TRBJ2-4	.	.	TGTGCCAGCAGCTTGGATTACGTCAGGAGCAAAAACATTCAGTACTTC	CASSLDYVRSKNIQYF
TRBV12-3/TRBV12-4	TRBJ2-2	TRBD1	.	TGTGCCAGCAGTCCCGTCAGGGGGCAGGGCGGGGAGCTGTTTTTT	CASSPVRGQGGELFF
TRBV7-3	TRBJ2-5	.	.	TGTGCCAGCAGCTCGTTTGCCGGCAGAGGGGAGACCCAGTACTTC	CASSSFAGRGETQYF
TRBV7-3	TRBJ2-5	.	few	TGTGCCAGCAGCTTAACTGGGTCTAGGGAGACCCAGTACTTC	CASSLTGSRETQYF
TRBV3-1	TRBJ1-1	.	few	TGTGCCAGCAGCCAAGTTGGGGGCACTGAAGCTTTCTTT	CASSQVGGTEAFF
TRBV20-1	TRBJ2-7	.	few	TGCAGTGCTACCAAGGACGGGTACGAGCAGTACTTC	CSATKDGYEQYF
TRBV12-3/TRBV12-4	TRBJ2-2	.	once	TGTGCCAGCAGTTTTTTCAGGGGCGGCGGGGAGCTGTTTTTT	CASSFFRGGGELFF
TRBV27	TRBJ2-7	.	few	TGTGCCAGCAGTTTAGGGCCTGGTTATCGTTACAGGGAGAGGACCTACGAGCAGTACTTC	CASSLGPGYRYRERTYEQYF